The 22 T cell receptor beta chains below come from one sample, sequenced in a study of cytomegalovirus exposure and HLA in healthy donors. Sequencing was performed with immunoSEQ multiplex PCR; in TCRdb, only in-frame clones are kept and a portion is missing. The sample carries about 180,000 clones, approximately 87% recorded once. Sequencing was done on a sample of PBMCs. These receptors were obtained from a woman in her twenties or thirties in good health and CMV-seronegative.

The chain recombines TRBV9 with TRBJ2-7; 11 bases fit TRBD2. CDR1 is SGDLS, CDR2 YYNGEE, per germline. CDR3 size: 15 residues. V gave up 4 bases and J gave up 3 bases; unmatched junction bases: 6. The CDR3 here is CASSLGTSGNYEQYF. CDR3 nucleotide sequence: TGTGCCAGCAGCCTGGGGACTAGCGGAAACTACGAGCAGTACTTC.

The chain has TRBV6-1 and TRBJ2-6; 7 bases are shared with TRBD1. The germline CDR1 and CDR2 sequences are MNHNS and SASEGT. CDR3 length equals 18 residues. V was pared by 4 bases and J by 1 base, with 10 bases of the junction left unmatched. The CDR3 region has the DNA TGTGCCAGCAGTGCAGTGGGCAGGGGGTTTTCTGGGGCCAACGTCCTGACTTTC. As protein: CASSAVGRGFSGANVLTF.

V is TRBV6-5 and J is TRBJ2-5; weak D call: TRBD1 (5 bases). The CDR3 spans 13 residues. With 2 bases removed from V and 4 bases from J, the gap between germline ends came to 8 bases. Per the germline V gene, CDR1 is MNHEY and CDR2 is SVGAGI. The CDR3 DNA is TGTGCCAGCAGTTACGCAGGGTTAGAGACCCAGTACTTC. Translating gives CASSYAGLETQYF.

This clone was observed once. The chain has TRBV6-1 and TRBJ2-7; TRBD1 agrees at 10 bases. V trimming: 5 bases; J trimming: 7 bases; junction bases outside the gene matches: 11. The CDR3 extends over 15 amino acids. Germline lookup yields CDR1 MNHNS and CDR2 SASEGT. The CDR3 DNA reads TGTGCCAGCAGTCCACCCCGACAGGGGGCAATAGAGCAGTACTTC. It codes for CASSPPRQGAIEQYF.

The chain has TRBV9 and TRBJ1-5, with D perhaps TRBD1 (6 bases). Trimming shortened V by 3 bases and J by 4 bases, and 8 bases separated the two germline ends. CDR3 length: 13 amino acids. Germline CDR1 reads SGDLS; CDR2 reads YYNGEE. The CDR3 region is CASSADSNQPQHF. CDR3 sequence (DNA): TGTGCCAGCAGCGCGGACAGTAATCAGCCCCAGCATTTT.

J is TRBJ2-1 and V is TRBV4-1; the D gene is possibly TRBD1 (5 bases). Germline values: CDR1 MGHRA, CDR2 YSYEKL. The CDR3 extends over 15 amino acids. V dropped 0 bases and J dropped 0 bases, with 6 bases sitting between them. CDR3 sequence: CASSQETGSYNEQFF. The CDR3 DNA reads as TGCGCCAGCAGCCAAGAAACAGGCTCCTACAATGAGCAGTTCTTC.

The CDR3 DNA reads as TGTGCCAGCAGTGAATTAGGAGATAATGAAAAACTGTTTTTT. Translating gives CASSELGDNEKLFF. V is TRBV2 and J is TRBJ1-4; D gene ambiguous. Germline CDR1 SNHLY, CDR2 FYNNEI. The V end was cut by 2 bases, the J end by 4 bases, with 8 bases between. The CDR3 length is 14 residues. The full variable domain, in which reference TRBV2 and TRBJ1-4 provide the parts outside the CDR3, is EPEVTQTPSHQVTQMGQEVILRCVPISNHLYFYWYRQILGQKVEFLVSFYNNEISEKSEIFDDQFSVERPDGSNFTLKIRSTKLEDSAMYFCASSELGDNEKLFFGSGTQLSVL.

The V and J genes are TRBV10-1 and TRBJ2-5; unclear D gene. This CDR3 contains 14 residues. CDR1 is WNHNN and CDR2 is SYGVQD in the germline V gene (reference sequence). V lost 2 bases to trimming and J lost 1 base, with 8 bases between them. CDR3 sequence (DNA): TGCGCCAGCAGTGAGGTTTTCGGCCAAGAGACCCAGTACTTC. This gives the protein CASSEVFGQETQYF.

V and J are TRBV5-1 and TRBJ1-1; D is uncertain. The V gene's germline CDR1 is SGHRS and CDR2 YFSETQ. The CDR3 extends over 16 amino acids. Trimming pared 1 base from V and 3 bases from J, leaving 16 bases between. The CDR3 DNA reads TGCGCCAGCAGCTTGTCTATCTACTCAGGTGACACTGAAGCTTTCTTT. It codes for CASSLSIYSGDTEAFF.

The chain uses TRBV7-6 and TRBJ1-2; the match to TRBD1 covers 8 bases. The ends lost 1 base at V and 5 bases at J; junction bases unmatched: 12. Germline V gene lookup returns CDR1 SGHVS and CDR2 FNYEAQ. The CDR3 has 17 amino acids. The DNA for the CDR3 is TGTGCCAGCAGCTTAGATATAAGGGGACAGGAAGTTTATGGCTACACCTTC. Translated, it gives CASSLDIRGQEVYGYTF.

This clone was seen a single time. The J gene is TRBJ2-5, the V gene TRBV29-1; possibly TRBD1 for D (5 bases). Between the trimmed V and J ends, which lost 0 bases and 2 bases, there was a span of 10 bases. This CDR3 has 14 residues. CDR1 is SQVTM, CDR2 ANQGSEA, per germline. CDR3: CSVEDPREQETQYF. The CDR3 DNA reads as TGCAGCGTTGAAGATCCCAGGGAACAAGAGACCCAGTACTTC.

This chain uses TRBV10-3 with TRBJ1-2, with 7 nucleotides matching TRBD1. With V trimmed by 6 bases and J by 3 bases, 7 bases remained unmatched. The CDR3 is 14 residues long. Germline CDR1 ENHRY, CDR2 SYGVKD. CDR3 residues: CAIRATGQDYGYTF. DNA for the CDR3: TGTGCCATCAGGGCGACAGGGCAAGACTATGGCTACACCTTC.

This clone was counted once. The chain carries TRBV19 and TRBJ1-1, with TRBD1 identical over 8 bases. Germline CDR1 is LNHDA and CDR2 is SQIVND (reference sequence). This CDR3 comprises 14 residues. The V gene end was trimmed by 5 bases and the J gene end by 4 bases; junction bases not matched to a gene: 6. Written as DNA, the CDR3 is TGTGCCAGTAGTCTCCGGACAGGGACCACTGAAGCTTTCTTT. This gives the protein CASSLRTGTTEAFF. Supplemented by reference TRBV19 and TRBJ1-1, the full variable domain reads DGGITQSPKYLFRKEGQNVTLSCEQNLNHDAMYWYRQDPGQGLRLIYYSQIVNDFQKGDIAEGYSVSREKKESFPLTVTSAQKNPTAFYLCASSLRTGTTEAFFGQGTRLTVV.

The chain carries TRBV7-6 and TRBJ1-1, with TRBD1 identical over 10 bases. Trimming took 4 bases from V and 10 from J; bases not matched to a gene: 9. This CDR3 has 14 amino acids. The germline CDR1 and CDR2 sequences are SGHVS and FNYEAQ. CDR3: CASSSGQGVPAAFF. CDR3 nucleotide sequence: TGTGCCAGCAGCTCAGGACAGGGGGTCCCGGCAGCTTTCTTT.

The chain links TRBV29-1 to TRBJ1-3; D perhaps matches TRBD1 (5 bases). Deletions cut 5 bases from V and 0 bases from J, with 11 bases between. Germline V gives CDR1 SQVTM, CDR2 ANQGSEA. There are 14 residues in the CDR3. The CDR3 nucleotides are TGCAGCGTTTGGCCGGGGGACTCTGGAAACACCATATATTTT. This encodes CSVWPGDSGNTIYF.

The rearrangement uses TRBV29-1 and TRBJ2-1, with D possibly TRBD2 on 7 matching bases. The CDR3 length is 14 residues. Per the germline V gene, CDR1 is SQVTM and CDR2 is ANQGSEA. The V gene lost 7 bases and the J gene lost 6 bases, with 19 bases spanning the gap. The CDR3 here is CSATGEGTLNEQFF. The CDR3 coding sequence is TGCAGCGCCACGGGGGAGGGGACACTCAATGAGCAGTTCTTC.

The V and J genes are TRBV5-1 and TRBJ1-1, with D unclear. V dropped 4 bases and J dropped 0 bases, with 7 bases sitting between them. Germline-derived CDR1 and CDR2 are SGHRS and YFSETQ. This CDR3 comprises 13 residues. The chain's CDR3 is CASSLDLNTEAFF. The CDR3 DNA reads TGCGCCAGCAGCCTTGACTTGAACACTGAAGCTTTCTTT.

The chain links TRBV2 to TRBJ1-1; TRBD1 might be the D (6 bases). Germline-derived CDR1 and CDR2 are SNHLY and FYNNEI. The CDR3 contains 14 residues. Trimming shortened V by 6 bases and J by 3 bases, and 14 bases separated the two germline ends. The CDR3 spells CASSTYRVHTEAFF. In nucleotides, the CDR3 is TGTGCCAGCAGCACGTACAGGGTTCACACTGAAGCTTTCTTT. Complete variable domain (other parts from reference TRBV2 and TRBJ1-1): EPEVTQTPSHQVTQMGQEVILRCVPISNHLYFYWYRQILGQKVEFLVSFYNNEISEKSEIFDDQFSVERPDGSNFTLKIRSTKLEDSAMYFCASSTYRVHTEAFFGQGTRLTVV.

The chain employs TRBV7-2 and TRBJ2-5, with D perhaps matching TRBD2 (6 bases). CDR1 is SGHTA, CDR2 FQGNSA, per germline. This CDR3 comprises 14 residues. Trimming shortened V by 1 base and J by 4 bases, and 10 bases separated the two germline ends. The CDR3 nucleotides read TGTGCCAGCAGCTTAGACGGAGGGGCAGAGACCCAGTACTTC. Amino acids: CASSLDGGAETQYF. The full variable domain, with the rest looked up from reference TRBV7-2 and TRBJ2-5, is GAGVSQSPSNKVTEKGKDVELRCDPISGHTALYWYRQSLGQGLEFLIYFQGNSAPDKSGLPSDRFSAERTGGSVSTLTIQRTQQEDSAVYLCASSLDGGAETQYFGPGTRLLVL.

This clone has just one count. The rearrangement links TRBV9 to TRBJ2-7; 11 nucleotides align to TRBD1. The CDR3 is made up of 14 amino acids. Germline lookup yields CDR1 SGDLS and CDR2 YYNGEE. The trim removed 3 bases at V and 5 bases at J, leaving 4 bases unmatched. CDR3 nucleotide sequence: TGTGCCAGCAGCGCAGGACAGGGGGCCAACGAGCAGTACTTC. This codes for CASSAGQGANEQYF.

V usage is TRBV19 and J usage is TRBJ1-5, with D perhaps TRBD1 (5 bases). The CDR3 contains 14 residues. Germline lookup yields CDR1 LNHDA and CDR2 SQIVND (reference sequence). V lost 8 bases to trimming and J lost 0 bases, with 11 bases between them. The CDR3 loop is CASRQPNSNQPQHF. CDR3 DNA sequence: TGTGCCAGTCGACAGCCAAATAGCAATCAGCCCCAGCATTTT.

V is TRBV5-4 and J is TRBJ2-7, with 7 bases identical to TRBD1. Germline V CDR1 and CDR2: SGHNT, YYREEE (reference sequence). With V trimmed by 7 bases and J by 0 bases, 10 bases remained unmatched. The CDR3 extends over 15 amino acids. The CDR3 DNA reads TGTGCCAGCCATGGGGGAACAGGGGACTCCTACGAGCAGTACTTC. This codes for CASHGGTGDSYEQYF.